The 12 T cell receptor beta chains below come from one sample, sequenced in a study of T cell responses to AZD1222 COVID-19 vaccine. The method was immunoSEQ multiplex PCR; TCRdb's version includes in-frame clones alone and lacks a portion of them. Found here are roughly 140,000 clones, roughly four fifths of them singletons; the top ten hold about 4%. The source was peripheral blood, collected on day 0 of MenACWY control vaccination. The receptor source for this set is an adult in good health.

This rearrangement joins TRBV5-1 to TRBJ1-4; a weak D match, TRBD1 (5 bases). CDR1 and CDR2 (germline): SGHRS, YFSETQ. The CDR3 spans 15 residues. V was clipped by 3 bases and J by 5 bases, with 14 bases between them. CDR3: CASSSAGRINEKLFF. DNA for the CDR3: TGCGCCAGCAGCTCTGCGGGACGGATAAATGAAAAACTGTTTTTT.

The V gene is TRBV30, the J gene TRBJ1-6; D gene ambiguous. This CDR3 comprises 14 residues. With 1 base removed from V and 1 base from J, the gap between germline ends came to 5 bases. Germline V gene lookup returns CDR1 GTSNPN and CDR2 SVGIG (reference sequence). DNA of the CDR3: TGTGCCTGGAGTGGCGGGTCCTATAATTCACCCCTCCACTTT. This sequence encodes CAWSGGSYNSPLHF.

This clone was detected only a few times. The chain recombines TRBV2 with TRBJ2-5, with 8 bases identical to TRBD2. CDR3 length: 17 amino acids. Germline V gene data show CDR1 as SNHLY and CDR2 as FYNNEI. Trimming removed 6 bases from V and 1 base from J; junction bases left unmatched: 13. CDR3 region: CASRALLAGPSQETQYF. The CDR3 bases are TGTGCCAGCAGAGCCCTGCTAGCGGGTCCCTCCCAAGAGACCCAGTACTTC.

The chain combines TRBV5-8 with TRBJ2-1, with D uncertain. The germline gives CDR1 SGHTS, CDR2 YDEGEE. This CDR3 is 11 amino acids long. V gave up 4 bases and J gave up 9 bases, with 8 bases separating them. CDR3 in amino acids: CASSLWGEQFF. The CDR3 nucleotides are TGTGCCAGCAGCCTTTGGGGTGAGCAGTTCTTC. Full variable domain (outside the CDR3, taken from reference TRBV5-8 and TRBJ2-1): EAGVTQSPTHLIKTRGQQATLRCSPISGHTSVYWYQQALGLGLQFLLWYDEGEERNRGNFPPRFSGRQFPNYSSELNVNALELEDSALYLCASSLWGEQFFGPGTRLTVL.

The V gene is TRBV11-2, the J gene TRBJ1-1; TRBD1 is a possible D gene (5 bases). The V end lost 5 bases, the J end lost 1 base, and 14 bases lay between the germline ends. The CDR3 consists of 15 residues. Germline V gene lookup returns CDR1 SGHAT and CDR2 FQNNGV. CDR3 residues: CASSLSSQGNTEAFF. Written as DNA, the CDR3 is TGTGCCAGCAGCCTCTCCTCCCAGGGGAACACTGAAGCTTTCTTT.

CDR3 in amino acids: CASSTTGRRIVNEQFF. In DNA form, the CDR3 reads TGTGCCAGCAGCACCACCGGGAGAAGAATCGTCAATGAGCAGTTCTTC. The chain employs TRBV11-2 and TRBJ2-1; TRBD2 might be the D (6 bases). There are 16 residues in the CDR3. The germline V gene has CDR1 SGHAT and CDR2 FQNNGV. V lost 5 bases and J 6 bases, leaving 20 bases between the germline ends. The full variable domain, completed using reference TRBV11-2 and TRBJ2-1, is EAGVAQSPRYKIIEKRQSVAFWCNPISGHATLYWYQQILGQGPKLLIQFQNNGVVDDSQLPKDRFSAERLKGVDSTLKIQPAKLEDSAVYLCASSTTGRRIVNEQFFGPGTRLTVL.

This chain's CDR3 is CASSPWGGLATGNTIYF. The CDR3 DNA is TGTGCCAGTAGTCCTTGGGGGGGCCTGGCGACTGGAAACACCATATATTTT. The rearrangement uses TRBV19 and TRBJ1-3; D is possibly TRBD1 (6 bases). The CDR3 is 17 residues long. Trimming took 5 bases from V and 2 from J, leaving 19 bases between them. Germline-derived CDR1 and CDR2 are LNHDA and SQIVND (reference sequence).

The rearrangement uses TRBV21-1 and TRBJ2-7. TRBV21-1 counts as a pseudogene. The CDR3 consists of 13 residues. The CDR3 sequence: CASSTKLTYKSDV. The DNA for the CDR3 is TGTGCCAGCAGCACAAAACTTACCTACAAGTCGGACGTC.

A single count supports this clone. V gene TRBV5-4 combines with J gene TRBJ2-3; the D gene is possibly TRBD2 (5 bases). Trimming took 4 bases from V and 0 from J, leaving 15 bases between them. The CDR3 length is 16 residues. Germline V gene sequence: CDR1 SGHNT, CDR2 YYREEE (reference sequence). CDR3 residues: CASSPVAGLSTDTQYF. The CDR3 DNA sequence: TGTGCCAGCAGCCCGGTGGCGGGCCTAAGCACAGATACGCAGTATTTT.

The chain employs TRBV11-2 and TRBJ2-3, with D tentatively TRBD1 (7 bases). The ends were cut back, 1 base at V and 0 bases at J, with 17 bases in the middle. The CDR3 spans 18 residues. Per the germline V gene, CDR1 is SGHAT and CDR2 is FQNNGV. The CDR3 reads CASSLGGGGGLSTDTQYF. CDR3 nucleotide sequence: TGTGCCAGCAGCTTAGGGGGAGGAGGGGGCCTCAGCACAGATACGCAGTATTTT.

The gene calls are TRBV7-9 and TRBJ1-5; D ambiguous. CDR1 and CDR2 from the germline V gene are SEHNR and FQNEAQ (reference sequence). This CDR3 is 13 amino acids long. The V and J ends lost 3 bases and 3 bases respectively, with 6 bases between them. The CDR3 loop is CASSFAFNQPQHF. The CDR3, as DNA: TGTGCCAGCAGCTTCGCCTTCAATCAGCCCCAGCATTTT.

This clone appeared once. The V gene is TRBV21-1, the J gene TRBJ2-5; the D call in the table, TRBD1, was not verified against the DNA. TRBV21-1 is assigned pseudogene status. This CDR3 is built from 13 residues. The CDR3 DNA follows: TGTGCCAGCAGTAACAGGGGGCGAGAGACCCAGTACTTC. Translating it yields CASSNRGRETQYF.